This record covers a single T cell receptor (beta chain). Antigen specificity is unknown. Germline CDR1 and CDR2: PRHDT and FYEKMQ (reference sequence). The CDR3 totals 15 residues. The V gene lost 2 bases and the J gene lost 5 bases, with 15 bases spanning the gap. Sequencing used immunoSEQ multiplex PCR; TCRdb keeps in-frame clones, though not all of them. The sample includes about 160,000 clones, approximately 87% seen only once; the top ten take around 4.4%. The entry originates in a study of T cell responses to AZD1222 COVID-19 vaccine. Study-level findings and limits: Spike-specific TCR breadth and depth were elevated following two AZD1222 doses. Only a handful of AZD1222 recipients, roughly six in all, had baseline seropositivity. Scientists sampled the repertoires only once the peak T cell response had passed.

The origin of this receptor is an adult who received the AZD1222 COVID-19 vaccine. V is TRBV13 and J is TRBJ1-2; D gene unclear. Sample: peripheral blood, taken 28 days after the second AZD1222 dose. CDR3 sequence (DNA): TGTGCCAGCAGCTTAAAGCAGACCATGGTTTATGGCTACACCTTC. This sequence encodes CASSLKQTMVYGYTF.